The 24 T cell receptor beta chains presented below share a single source sample, sequenced in a study of T cells in Graves' hyperthyroidism and ophthalmopathy. Template material for amplifying TCR beta CDR3 regions consisted of RNA transcripts. A first-round RT-PCR of the TCR CDR3 used the HTBI primer set. From the multiplex PCR reads, TCRdb called clonotypes with MiXCR, one entry per CDR3 protein. Of over 250,000 distinct CDR3 sequences in the sample, about 25% were seen once. Sequencing was performed on blood. The source of these receptors is a man between 40 and 49 years old with Graves' hyperthyroidism that later progressed to Graves' ophthalmopathy.

This chain connects TRBV4-2 to TRBJ2-5; 8 positions agree with TRBD1. The V segment lost 4 bases and the J segment 5 bases; nucleotides outside the gene matches: 12. There are 16 residues in the CDR3. The germline gives CDR1 LGHNA, CDR2 YNFKEQ. In DNA, the CDR3 is TGTGCCAGCAGCCCATTAACAGGGGGAGCAAAGGAGACCCAGTACTTC. It is translated as CASSPLTGGAKETQYF.

This clonotype was recorded many times. The gene calls are TRBV28 and TRBJ2-7; D is undetermined. The CDR3 runs 15 residues. Germline CDR1 is MDHEN and CDR2 is SYDVKM. V was pared by 2 bases and J by 4 bases, with 15 bases between. Here the CDR3 DNA reads TGTGCCAGCAGTTTACTGGGTGAAGATCCTTACGAGCAGTACTTC. This translates into CASSLLGEDPYEQYF.

The chain is built from TRBV15 and TRBJ2-4; no firm D call. V was cut by 0 bases and J by 8 bases, with 8 bases left in between. Germline V gene sequence: CDR1 LNHNV, CDR2 YYDKDF (reference sequence). The CDR3 is made up of 13 amino acids. This CDR3 is CATSRDRSHIQYF. The CDR3 DNA is TGTGCCACCAGCAGAGACAGGTCCCACATTCAGTACTTC.

This clonotype has a count of ten or more. V and J are TRBV28 and TRBJ1-2; D is uncertain. The germline V and J ends were trimmed by 6 bases and 5 bases, with 10 bases remaining between them. Germline V gene data show CDR1 as MDHEN and CDR2 as SYDVKM. The CDR3 is 12 amino acids. The CDR3 bases are TGTGCCAGCAGCCCCAGCTGGTATGGCTACACCTTC. Amino acids: CASSPSWYGYTF.

This clonotype appeared many times. V and J are TRBV3-1 and TRBJ1-5; no clear D. The CDR3 covers 13 residues. The germline V gene has CDR1 LGHDT and CDR2 YNNKEL (reference sequence). The V and J ends lost 4 bases and 7 bases respectively, with 11 bases between them. The CDR3 DNA sequence: TGTGCCAGCAGCCTGGACGAAACCCAGCCCCAGCATTTT. Translating gives CASSLDETQPQHF. The variable domain in full, with the rest retrieved from reference TRBV3-1 and TRBJ1-5, is DTAVSQTPKYLVTQMGNDKSIKCEQNLGHDTMYWYKQDSKKFLKIMFSYNNKELIINETVPNRFSPKSPDKAHLNLHINSLELGDSAVYFCASSLDETQPQHFGDGTRLSIL.

This clonotype was found many times. V and J are TRBV5-4 and TRBJ1-2; weak D call: TRBD1 (6 bases). Germline CDR1 SGHNT, CDR2 YYREEE (reference sequence). The CDR3 length is 15 residues. V lost 2 bases, J lost 4 bases, and 15 bases lay in between. The CDR3 reads CASSLRWGLGYGYTF. CDR3 sequence (DNA): TGTGCCAGCAGCTTAAGGTGGGGGCTCGGCTATGGCTACACCTTC.

This clonotype was picked up many times. The chain employs TRBV5-5 and TRBJ2-2; TRBD2 agrees at 9 bases. The CDR3 has 16 residues. The V gene end was trimmed by 2 bases and the J gene end by 4 bases; junction bases not matched to a gene: 6. Germline-derived CDR1 and CDR2 are SGHKS and YYEKEE (reference sequence). CDR3 bases: TGTGCCAGCAGCTTAGGTAGCGGGAGAAGCACCGGGGAGCTGTTTTTT. Protein sequence: CASSLGSGRSTGELFF.

In its sample, this clonotype was seen many times. This chain uses TRBV20-1 with TRBJ1-2, with D possibly TRBD1 on 5 matching bases. CDR1 and CDR2 (germline): DFQATT, SNEGSKA (reference sequence). The CDR3 contains 14 residues. The V end lost 6 bases, the J end lost 1 base, and 15 bases lay between the germline ends. For the CDR3, the DNA is TGCAGTGCGAGAAGGGACGGTATTAACTATGGCTACACCTTC. Amino acid sequence: CSARRDGINYGYTF.

This clonotype was recorded at least ten times. The CDR3 bases are TGTGCCACCAGTGGCCAGGGAATGGAGACCCAGTACTTC. The encoded protein is CATSGQGMETQYF. This chain links TRBV24-1 with TRBJ2-5; the D gene is possibly TRBD1 (5 bases). Trimming removed 5 bases at V and 5 bases at J, with 11 bases between. The germline CDR1 and CDR2 sequences are KGHDR and SFDVKD. This CDR3 is built from 13 residues.

There are many counts of this clonotype. Possible read error: a much larger clone is one base away. The V and J genes are TRBV20-1 and TRBJ2-2; tentative D call: TRBD2 (5 bases). The CDR3 covers 14 residues. Germline values: CDR1 DFQATT, CDR2 SNEGSKA (reference sequence). V lost 6 bases and J 2 bases, leaving 13 bases between the germline ends. In DNA, the CDR3 is TGCAGTGCCTTAGAGCGGCCCAACACCGGGGAGCTGTTTTTT. This encodes CSALERPNTGELFF.

This clonotype appeared many times. DNA of the CDR3: TGTGCCAGTCAGCCGGGAATCGGAGCTGGTGAGCAGTACTTC. Translating it yields CASQPGIGAGEQYF. V is TRBV19 and J is TRBJ2-7, with D possibly matching TRBD2 (5 bases). Germline V gives CDR1 LNHDA, CDR2 SQIVND (reference sequence). The CDR3 loop spans 14 amino acids. Trimming removed 8 bases from V and 7 bases from J, with 21 bases in between.

This clonotype was found many times. The chain links TRBV29-1 to TRBJ2-5; D perhaps matches TRBD1 (5 bases). The CDR3 is 11 residues long. Trimming removed 3 bases from V and 8 bases from J, with 10 bases in between. From germline, CDR1 is SQVTM and CDR2 ANQGSEA. The CDR3 DNA reads as TGCAGCGTTGATTCTAGGGGAACCCAGTACTTC. Translating gives CSVDSRGTQYF.

This clonotype has a count of ten or more. The chain carries TRBV15 and TRBJ2-7; TRBD2 matches 7 bases. The J segment lost 2 bases and the V segment lost 8 bases, leaving 9 bases of the junction unmatched. The CDR3 is 14 amino acids. Germline V lookup: CDR1 LNHNV, CDR2 YYDKDF (reference sequence). This CDR3 reads CATGRGDRPYEQYF. CDR3 in DNA: TGTGCCACCGGTCGGGGGGACCGTCCCTACGAGCAGTACTTC. The full variable domain, rest sourced from reference TRBV15 and TRBJ2-7, is DAMVIQNPRYQVTQFGKPVTLSCSQTLNHNVMYWYQQKSSQAPKLLFHYYDKDFNNEADTPDNFQSRRPNTSFCFLDIRSPGLGDTAMYLCATGRGDRPYEQYFGPGTRLTVT.

This clonotype was counted only a few times. The chain combines TRBV12-3 or TRBV12-4 with TRBJ2-5, with 12 bases lining up with TRBD2. The J segment lost 4 bases and the V segment lost 5 bases, leaving 8 bases of the junction unmatched. This CDR3 has 16 residues. The CDR3 DNA is TGTGCCAGCAGTCCAGTTCTAGCGGGAGGGCGAGAGACCCAGTACTTC. Residues: CASSPVLAGGRETQYF.

This clonotype was seen many times. V gene TRBV7-9 combines with J gene TRBJ2-7, with D perhaps matching TRBD2 (5 bases). The V gene's germline CDR1 is SEHNR and CDR2 FQNEAQ (reference sequence). The CDR3 loop spans 14 amino acids. Trimming left V 8 bases short and J 4 bases short, with 18 bases between. This chain's CDR3 is CASGDIRGRYEQYF. CDR3 sequence (DNA): TGTGCCAGCGGTGACATACGCGGGCGGTACGAGCAGTACTTC.

This clonotype appeared many times. The rearrangement joins TRBV12-3 or TRBV12-4 to TRBJ2-7; D unclear. The length of the CDR3 is 13 residues. V gave up 1 base and J gave up 2 bases, with 6 bases separating them. CDR3 in amino acids: CASSLGSTYEQYF. CDR3 nucleotides: TGTGCCAGCAGTTTAGGCAGTACCTACGAGCAGTACTTC.

This clonotype was counted at least ten times. The chain carries TRBV20-1 and TRBJ1-2, with TRBD1 identical over 8 bases. The V and J ends lost 0 bases and 2 bases, in that order; junction bases with no gene match: 5. The CDR3 extends over 15 amino acids. Germline V gene lookup returns CDR1 DFQATT and CDR2 SNEGSKA (reference sequence). The CDR3 region is CSARDPQGVNYGYTF. The DNA for the CDR3 is TGCAGTGCTAGAGATCCACAGGGGGTCAACTATGGCTACACCTTC.

This clonotype occurred many times. The CDR3 bases are TGTGCCACCAGCAGAGAGGTAGAGACCCAGTACTTC. It translates to CATSREVETQYF. The J gene is TRBJ2-5, the V gene TRBV15; D is unclear. V dropped 0 bases and J dropped 4 bases, with 3 bases sitting between them. Germline V CDR1 and CDR2: LNHNV, YYDKDF (reference sequence). This CDR3 comprises 12 residues.

This clonotype appeared once. The chain links TRBV29-1 to TRBJ2-5; 10 bases fit TRBD1. J lost 3 bases, V lost 4 bases, and 5 bases had no gene match. There are 14 residues in the CDR3. CDR1 and CDR2 (germline): SQVTM, ANQGSEA. CDR3 nucleotide sequence: TGCAGCGTTGCGGGACAGGGGATGGAAGAGACCCAGTACTTC. It translates to CSVAGQGMEETQYF. Variable domain in full (rest from reference TRBV29-1 and TRBJ2-5): SAVISQKPSRDICQRGTSLTIQCQVDSQVTMMFWYRQQPGQSLTLIATANQGSEATYESGFVIDKFPISRPNLTFSTLTVSNMSPEDSSIYLCSVAGQGMEETQYFGPGTRLLVL.

The CDR3 loop is CASKPGAGIKETQYF. The CDR3 coding sequence is TGTGCCAGCAAACCAGGAGCGGGAATTAAAGAGACCCAGTACTTC. The chain recombines TRBV2 with TRBJ2-5; TRBD2 agrees at 7 bases. The CDR3 is 15 residues long. Germline assignment: CDR1 SNHLY and CDR2 FYNNEI. V trimming: 7 bases; J trimming: 3 bases; junction bases outside the gene matches: 11.

This chain joins TRBV6-5 and TRBJ2-3; 9 nucleotides agree with TRBD2. The CDR3 length is 15 residues. Germline V gives CDR1 MNHEY, CDR2 SVGAGI. V was clipped by 2 bases and J by 3 bases; unmatched bases: 3. CDR3 loop: CASSYQGLATDTQYF. The CDR3 DNA is TGTGCCAGCAGTTACCAGGGACTAGCAACAGATACGCAGTATTTT.

This clonotype was counted at least ten times. J is TRBJ2-7 and V is TRBV7-2; TRBD1 matches 8 bases. CDR3 size: 19 residues. Germline CDR1 reads SGHTA; CDR2 reads FQGNSA. J gave up 6 bases and V 4 bases, and 23 bases lay outside the gene matches. CDR3: CASSSPPFGVWQGAGEQYF. The DNA for the CDR3 is TGTGCCAGCAGCTCTCCCCCCTTTGGGGTTTGGCAGGGGGCGGGCGAGCAGTACTTC.

This clonotype has at least ten counts. The chain joins TRBV24-1 to TRBJ1-1; no clear D. Trimming removed 4 bases from V and 4 bases from J, with 9 bases in between. The CDR3 runs to 13 residues. Per germline, CDR1 KGHDR and CDR2 SFDVKD. The CDR3 sequence is CATSDPVSTEAFF. The CDR3 DNA is TGTGCCACCAGTGACCCGGTCAGCACTGAAGCTTTCTTT.

This clonotype was seen repeatedly, ten times or more. J is TRBJ1-5 and V is TRBV2, with no clear D. V was trimmed by 7 bases and J by 0 bases, leaving 13 bases between them. The CDR3 consists of 15 residues. CDR1 is SNHLY, CDR2 FYNNEI, per germline. The CDR3 reads CASKVGGYSNQPQHF. For the CDR3, the DNA is TGTGCCAGCAAAGTGGGCGGGTATAGCAATCAGCCCCAGCATTTT.